The clone carrying this TCR beta chain was seen a few times. Profiled with immunoSEQ multiplex PCR; TCRdb holds only in-frame clones, not every one. The table has roughly 89,000 clones, about 81% seen once. The entry originates in a study of OX40 agonist ivuxolimab in advanced cancers. As for the study in general: At doses from 0.01 to 10 mg/kg, patients were given intravenous ivuxolimab every 2 weeks.

V shed 1 base and J shed 10 bases, with 8 bases lying between them. CDR1 and CDR2 from the germline V gene are SNHLY and FYNNEI. CDR3 length: 13 amino acids. This chain connects TRBV2 to TRBJ1-6; D ambiguous. This TCR came from an adult with an advanced solid tumor such as melanoma, head and neck, liver or kidney cancer. The sequencing used CD4+ or CD8+ T cells sorted from blood, collected in a trial of the OX40 agonist ivuxolimab. The CDR3 loop reads CASSEGAGSPLHF. CDR3 DNA: TGTGCCAGCAGTGAAGGGGCCGGATCACCCCTCCACTTT.